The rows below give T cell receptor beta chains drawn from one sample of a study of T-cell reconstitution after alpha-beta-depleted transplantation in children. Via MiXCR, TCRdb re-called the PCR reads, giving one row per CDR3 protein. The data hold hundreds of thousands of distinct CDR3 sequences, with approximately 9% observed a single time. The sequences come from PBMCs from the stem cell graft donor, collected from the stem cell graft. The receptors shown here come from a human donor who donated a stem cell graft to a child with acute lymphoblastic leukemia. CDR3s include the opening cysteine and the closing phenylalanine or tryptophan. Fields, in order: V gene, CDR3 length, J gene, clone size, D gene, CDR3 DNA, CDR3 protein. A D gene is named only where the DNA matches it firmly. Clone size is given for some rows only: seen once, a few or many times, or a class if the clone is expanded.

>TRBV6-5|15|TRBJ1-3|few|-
TGTGCCAGCAGTTACTCGTGGGGCTCTGGAAACACCATATATTTT
CASSYSWGSGNTIYF
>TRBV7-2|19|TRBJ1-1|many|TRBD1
TGTGCCAGCAGCTTAGGTCCGACAGGGGGCAGTCGAAGGAACACTGAAGCTTTCTTT
CASSLGPTGGSRRNTEAFF
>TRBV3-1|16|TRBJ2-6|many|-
TGTGCCAGCAGCCAAAGTACAGGGTCAGGGGCCAACGTCCTGACTTTC
CASSQSTGSGANVLTF
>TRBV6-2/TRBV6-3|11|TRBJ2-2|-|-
TGTGCCAGCACCCCTGCGCGGGAGCTGTTTTTT
CASTPARELFF
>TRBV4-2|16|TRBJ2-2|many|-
TGTGCCAGCAGCCAAGAGGAGGGGGGGCCGATCGGGGAGCTGTTTTTT
CASSQEEGGPIGELFF
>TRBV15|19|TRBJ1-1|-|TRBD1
TGTGCCACCAGCAGAGATATGCCGGGACAGGGGGGAAAGAACACTGAAGCTTTCTTT
CATSRDMPGQGGKNTEAFF
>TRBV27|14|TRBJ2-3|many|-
TGTGCCAGTACACAAGATACTAGCACAGATACGCAGTATTTT
CASTQDTSTDTQYF
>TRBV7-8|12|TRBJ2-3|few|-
TGTGCCAGCAGCTTACCACTAGATACGCAGTATTTT
CASSLPLDTQYF
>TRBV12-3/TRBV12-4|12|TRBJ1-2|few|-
TGTTCGGTCGGGGGGGCGAGATATGGCTACACCTTC
CSVGGARYGYTF
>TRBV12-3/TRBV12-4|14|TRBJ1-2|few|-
TGTGCCAGCAGTTTCTACGGGGGGGGATATGGCTACACCTTC
CASSFYGGGYGYTF
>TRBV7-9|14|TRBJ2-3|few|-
TGTGCCAGCAGCGGCAGCCGGTACACAGATACGCAGTATTTT
CASSGSRYTDTQYF
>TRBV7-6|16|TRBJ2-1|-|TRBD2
TGTGCCAGCAGCTTAAGTTCGGGACTAGACTACAATGAGCAGTTCTTC
CASSLSSGLDYNEQFF
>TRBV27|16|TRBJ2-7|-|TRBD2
TGTGCCAGCAGTTTACGCCTAGCGGGGACCGCCTACGAGCAGTACTTC
CASSLRLAGTAYEQYF
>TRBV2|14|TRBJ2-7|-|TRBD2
TGTGCCAGCATTAAAGGGACTAGCGGCTACGAGCAGTACTTC
CASIKGTSGYEQYF
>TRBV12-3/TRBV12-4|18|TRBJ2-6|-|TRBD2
TGTGCCAGCAGTAGGACTAGCGGGGGGGCTTCTGGGGCCAACGTCCTGACTTTC
CASSRTSGGASGANVLTF
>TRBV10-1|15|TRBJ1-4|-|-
TGCGCCAGCAGTGAGTCCCGGGGGACTAATGAAAAACTGTTTTTT
CASSESRGTNEKLFF
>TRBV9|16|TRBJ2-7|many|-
TGTGCCAGCAGCGTAGATGCCCAGGCGAACTCCTACGAGCAGTACTTC
CASSVDAQANSYEQYF
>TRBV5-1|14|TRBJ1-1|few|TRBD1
TGCGCCAGCAGCCCCGGGACAGGGAAGTCTGAAGCTTTCTTT
CASSPGTGKSEAFF
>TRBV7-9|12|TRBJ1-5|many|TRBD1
TGTGCCAGCAGCTTCGAGGGGGCACCCCAGCATTTT
CASSFEGAPQHF
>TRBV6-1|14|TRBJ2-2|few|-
TGTGCCAGCAGGGGACGGGGCCAAGGCGGGGAGCTGTTTTTT
CASRGRGQGGELFF
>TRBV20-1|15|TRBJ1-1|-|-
TGCAGTGCTAGGTATATCGGGACCATGAACACTGAAGCTTTCTTT
CSARYIGTMNTEAFF
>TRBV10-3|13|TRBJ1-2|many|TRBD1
TGTGCCATCAGGGGACAGGGAGTGGATGGCTACACCTTC
CAIRGQGVDGYTF
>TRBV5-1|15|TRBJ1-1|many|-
TGCGCCAGCAGCTTGTTTCTGGACAGCTCCAATGAAGCTTTCTTT
CASSLFLDSSNEAFF